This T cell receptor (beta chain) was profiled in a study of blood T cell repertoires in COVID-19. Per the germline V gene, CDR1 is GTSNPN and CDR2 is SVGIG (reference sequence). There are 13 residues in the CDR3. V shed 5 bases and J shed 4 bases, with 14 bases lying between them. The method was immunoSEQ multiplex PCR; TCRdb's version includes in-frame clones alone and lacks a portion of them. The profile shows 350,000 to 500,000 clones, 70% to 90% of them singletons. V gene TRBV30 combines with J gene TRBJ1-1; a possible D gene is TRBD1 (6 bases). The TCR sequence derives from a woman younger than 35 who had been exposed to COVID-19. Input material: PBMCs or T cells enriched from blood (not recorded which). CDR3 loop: CAWAPRGGTEAFF. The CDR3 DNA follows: TGTGCCTGGGCCCCTAGAGGGGGCACTGAAGCTTTCTTT.